Listed here are 14 T cell receptor beta chains from one sample, sequenced in a study of cytomegalovirus exposure and HLA in healthy donors. The primer mix had 60 Vbeta and 13 Jbeta primers. Libraries were prepared by immunoSEQ multiplex PCR; TCRdb keeps only in-frame clonotypes and omits some of them. The sample holds approximately 100,000 clones, around 72% seen once. Sequencing was done on a sample of PBMCs. Receptors were obtained from a male donor in good health and CMV-seronegative.

This chain uses TRBV29-1 with TRBJ2-7; 9 bases are shared with TRBD2. Trimming at V came to 6 bases and at J to 2 bases, leaving 11 bases not matched to a gene. Germline loops: CDR1 SQVTM, CDR2 ANQGSEA. This CDR3 is built from 15 residues. The CDR3: CSVAFLLAGTYEQYF. The CDR3 nucleotides are TGCAGCGTGGCGTTCTTGCTAGCGGGAACCTACGAGCAGTACTTC.

The chain is built from TRBV7-2 and TRBJ1-2; 8 bases fit TRBD1. The germline V gene has CDR1 SGHTA and CDR2 FQGNSA. The V gene end was trimmed by 3 bases and the J gene end by 1 base; junction bases not matched to a gene: 4. The CDR3 loop spans 15 amino acids. The CDR3 loop is CASSLRTGLNYGYTF. DNA of the CDR3: TGTGCCAGCAGCTTGAGGACAGGGCTTAACTATGGCTACACCTTC.

The chain employs TRBV5-4 and TRBJ1-2; D may be TRBD1 (6 bases). The CDR3 contains 15 residues. Trimming left V 4 bases short and J 3 bases short, with 16 bases between. Germline CDR1 SGHNT, CDR2 YYREEE (reference sequence). CDR3 protein: CASSGPRTAHYGYTF. For the CDR3, the DNA is TGTGCCAGCAGCGGCCCAAGGACAGCGCACTATGGCTACACCTTC.

This clone was counted only a few times. The V and J genes are TRBV4-3 and TRBJ1-3; no definite D call. CDR3 length: 16 amino acids. Germline CDR1 reads LGHNA; CDR2 reads YSLEER. The ends were cut back, 0 bases at V and 0 bases at J, with 9 bases in the middle. CDR3 nucleotide sequence: TGCGCCAGCAGCCAAGAAACGGGGTTCTCTGGAAACACCATATATTTT. It translates to CASSQETGFSGNTIYF.

The chain recombines TRBV10-3 with TRBJ2-7, with unresolved D. Trimming shortened V by 4 bases and J by 5 bases, and 6 bases separated the two germline ends. CDR3 length: 11 residues. Germline loops: CDR1 ENHRY, CDR2 SYGVKD. CDR3 DNA sequence: TGTGCCATCAGTGGGCAGAACGAGCAGTACTTC. Amino acid sequence: CAISGQNEQYF.

The CDR3 DNA reads as TGTGCCAGCAGCCAAGATGGACTAGCGGGATTCACCGGGGAGCTGTTTTTT. This translates into CASSQDGLAGFTGELFF. V is TRBV4-2 and J is TRBJ2-2, with 12 bases matching TRBD2. V dropped 0 bases and J dropped 4; count of bases not matched to a gene: 3. The CDR3 runs to 17 residues. CDR1 and CDR2 from the germline V gene are LGHNA and YNFKEQ.

Only one count was recorded for this clone. This sequence joins TRBV11-2 and TRBJ1-2; TRBD1 might be the D (6 bases). The V gene lost 4 bases and the J gene lost 0 bases, with 18 bases spanning the gap. Germline lookup yields CDR1 SGHAT and CDR2 FQNNGV. This CDR3 is built from 17 residues. CDR3 residues: CASSSIRGRGANYGYTF. The CDR3 DNA is TGTGCCAGCAGCTCCATCCGGGGCAGGGGAGCTAACTATGGCTACACCTTC.

The gene calls are TRBV6-5 and TRBJ1-2, with D perhaps TRBD1 (6 bases). V lost 4 bases to trimming and J lost 10 bases, with 19 bases between them. The length of the CDR3 is 14 residues. Per the germline V gene, CDR1 is MNHEY and CDR2 is SVGAGI. The CDR3 coding sequence is TGTGCCAGCAGTTCCCCGGGACATCCCTGGGACTACACCTTC. Protein: CASSSPGHPWDYTF.

This clone was detected only a few times. V and J are TRBV5-1 and TRBJ1-1, with D possibly matching TRBD1 (5 bases). Germline-derived CDR1 and CDR2 are SGHRS and YFSETQ. V was shortened by 4 bases and J by 0 bases, with 10 bases between the two germline ends. This CDR3 is built from 14 residues. The CDR3 DNA is TGCGCCAGCAGCGCGGGACCTATGAACACTGAAGCTTTCTTT. Amino acids: CASSAGPMNTEAFF.

The chain carries TRBV4-1 and TRBJ2-1, with TRBD2 identical over 8 bases. J gave up 3 bases and V 0 bases, and 4 bases lay outside the gene matches. Germline CDR1 is MGHRA and CDR2 is YSYEKL. CDR3 length equals 16 residues. CDR3 in amino acids: CASSQDLTSGYNEQFF. The CDR3 DNA is TGCGCCAGCAGCCAAGATTTAACTAGCGGCTACAATGAGCAGTTCTTC.

CDR3 sequence (DNA): TGCAGCGTCCCTAACAGGGCAAAGTACAATGAGCAGTTCTTC. Protein product: CSVPNRAKYNEQFF. The chain is built from TRBV29-1 and TRBJ2-1, with D perhaps TRBD1 (6 bases). CDR1 and CDR2 (germline): SQVTM, ANQGSEA. The CDR3 consists of 14 residues. Trimming stripped 6 bases from V and 4 bases from J, with 16 bases between.

This clone was counted between two and nine times. The genes are TRBV6-5 and TRBJ2-7, with 11 bases identical to TRBD1. Germline loops: CDR1 MNHEY, CDR2 SVGAGI. J gave up 6 bases and V 6 bases, and 7 bases lay outside the gene matches. The length of the CDR3 is 14 residues. Here the CDR3 reads CASSQDRGRSEQYF. The CDR3, as DNA: TGTGCCAGCAGCCAGGACAGGGGGCGTAGCGAGCAGTACTTC.

This clone has only one observation. The chain combines TRBV7-2 with TRBJ1-5; 7 nucleotides agree with TRBD1. Germline trimming cut 5 bases from V and 0 bases from J; bases unmatched to any gene: 16. Germline V gene sequence: CDR1 SGHTA, CDR2 FQGNSA. This CDR3 has 19 residues. CDR3 protein: CASSPRPRDSSFSNQPQHF. DNA of the CDR3: TGTGCCAGCAGCCCCCGCCCCCGGGACAGTTCCTTTAGCAATCAGCCCCAGCATTTT.

This sequence joins TRBV5-4 and TRBJ2-3, with 10 bases lining up with TRBD2. CDR1 and CDR2 (germline): SGHNT, YYREEE (reference sequence). V shed 4 bases and J 2 bases; nucleotides not matched to a gene: 4. This CDR3 is 15 amino acids long. The DNA for the CDR3 is TGTGCCAGCAGCCTGACTAGCGGGTACACAGATACGCAGTATTTT. Its translation is CASSLTSGYTDTQYF.